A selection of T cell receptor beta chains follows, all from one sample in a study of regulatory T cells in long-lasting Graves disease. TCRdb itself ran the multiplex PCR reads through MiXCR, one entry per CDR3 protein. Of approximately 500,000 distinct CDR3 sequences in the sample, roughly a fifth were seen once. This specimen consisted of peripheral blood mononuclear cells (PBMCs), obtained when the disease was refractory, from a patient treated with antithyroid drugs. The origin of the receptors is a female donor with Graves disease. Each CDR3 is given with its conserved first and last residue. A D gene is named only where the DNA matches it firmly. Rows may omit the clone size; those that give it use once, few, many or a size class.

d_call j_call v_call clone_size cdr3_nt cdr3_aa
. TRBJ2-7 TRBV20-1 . TGCAGTGCTAGGCTCGCGACAGGGAGGGACTACGAGCAGTACTTC CSARLATGRDYEQYF
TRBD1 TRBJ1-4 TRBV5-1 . TGCGCCAGCAGCTTACAGGGGGCTGGGGAGGAAAAACTGTTTTTT CASSLQGAGEEKLFF
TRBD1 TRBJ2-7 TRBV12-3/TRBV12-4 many TGTGCCAGCGGGCAGGGGGCGCGAGTCGGCCACGAGCAGTACTTC CASGQGARVGHEQYF
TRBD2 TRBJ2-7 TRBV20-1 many TGCAGTGCAACTGGGACTAGCGGGATGGGTTACGAGCAGTACTTC CSATGTSGMGYEQYF
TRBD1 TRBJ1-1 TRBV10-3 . TGTGCCATCAGTATCGACAGGGGGAACACTGAAGCTTTCTTT CAISIDRGNTEAFF
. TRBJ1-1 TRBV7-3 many TGTGCCAGCAGCTTAACTCTAGAAATGAACACTGAAGCTTTCTTT CASSLTLEMNTEAFF
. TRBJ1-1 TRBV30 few TGTGCCTGGTACAGGCCCAACACTGAAGCTTTCTTT CAWYRPNTEAFF
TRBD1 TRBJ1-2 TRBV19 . TGTGCCAGTAGTATTTTTGACAGGGGGAACTATGGCTACACCTTC CASSIFDRGNYGYTF
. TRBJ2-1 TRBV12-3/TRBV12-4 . TGTGCCAGCAGTTTGGGAAGGGGCTACAATGAGCAGTTCTTC CASSLGRGYNEQFF
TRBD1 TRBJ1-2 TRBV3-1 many TGTGCCAGCAGCTACGGGGACAGTCAAAACTATGGCTACACCTTC CASSYGDSQNYGYTF
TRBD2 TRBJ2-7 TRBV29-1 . TGCAGCGCGGGACTAGCTAACTACGAGCAGTACTTC CSAGLANYEQYF
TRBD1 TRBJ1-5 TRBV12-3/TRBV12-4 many TGTGCCAGCAGGGGAGGGGGCTCAATTAGCAATCAGCCCCAGCATTTT CASRGGGSISNQPQHF
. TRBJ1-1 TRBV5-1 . TGCGCCGGCAGCTTGGAGCAAAAGACTGAAGCTTTCTTT CAGSLEQKTEAFF
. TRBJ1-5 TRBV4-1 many TGCGCCAGCAGCCAAGGAAGGAGCAATCAGCCCCAGCATTTT CASSQGRSNQPQHF